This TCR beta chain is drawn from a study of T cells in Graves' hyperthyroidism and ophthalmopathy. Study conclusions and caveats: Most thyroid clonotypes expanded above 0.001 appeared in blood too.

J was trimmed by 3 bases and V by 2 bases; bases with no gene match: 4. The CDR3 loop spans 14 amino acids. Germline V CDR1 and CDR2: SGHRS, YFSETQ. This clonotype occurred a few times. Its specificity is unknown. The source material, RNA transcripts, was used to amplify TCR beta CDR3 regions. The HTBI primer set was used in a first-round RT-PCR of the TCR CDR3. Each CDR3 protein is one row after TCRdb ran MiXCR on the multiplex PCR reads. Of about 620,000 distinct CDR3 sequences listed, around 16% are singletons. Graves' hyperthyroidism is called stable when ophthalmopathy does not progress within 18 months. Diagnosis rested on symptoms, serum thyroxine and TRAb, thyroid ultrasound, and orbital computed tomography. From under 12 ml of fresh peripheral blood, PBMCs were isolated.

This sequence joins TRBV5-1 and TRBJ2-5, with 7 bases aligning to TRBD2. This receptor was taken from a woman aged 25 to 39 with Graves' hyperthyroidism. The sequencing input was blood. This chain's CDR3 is CASSFRDYKETQYF. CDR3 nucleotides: TGCGCCAGCAGCTTCCGGGACTACAAAGAGACCCAGTACTTC.